This T cell receptor (beta chain) appears in the sequencing data of a study of T cells in Graves' hyperthyroidism and ophthalmopathy. General observations from the study: Most expanded thyroid clonotypes above 0.001 recurred in blood. Before onset, ophthalmopathy was predicted by the model a median roughly 6.8 months earlier.

Ophthalmopathy patients all had a Clinical Activity Score of at least 3, a NOSPECS grade of at least 4 and disease under 3 months old. The PBMCs studied were ones that came from 8 to 10 ml fresh peripheral blood. TCR beta CDR3 regions were amplified from RNA transcripts. TCR CDR3 regions were first amplified by RT-PCR with HTBI primers. TCRdb redid the calling of the multiplex PCR reads with MiXCR, one entry per CDR3 protein. This table has approximately 610,000 distinct CDR3 sequences, about 14% appearing once. In this sample, this clonotype turned up many times. Its antigen is unidentified. The junction departs from germline at one end; a sequencing error may be responsible. The V gene's germline CDR1 is MNHEY and CDR2 SVGEGT. This CDR3 has 14 amino acids.

This receptor was identified in a woman in her forties with Graves' ophthalmopathy. The chain uses TRBV6-2 or TRBV6-3 and TRBJ2-7; 8 nucleotides match TRBD2. The sequenced sample consisted of blood. The CDR3 here is CASSPQGLAGTLHF. The CDR3 bases are TGTGCCAGCAGCCCCCAGGGGCTAGCGGGTACGCTCCACTTC.